This TCR beta chain originates from a study of blood T cell repertoires in COVID-19. Study summary: COVID-19 samples, acute and convalescent, were from the United States, Italy and Spain. From T cells, B-cell-depleted T cells, or PBMCs came the material, which was cDNA or gDNA.

The participants were between roughly 18 and 100 years old and came from some 23 US areas. The recovered donors of Cohort 3 showed two negative PCRs, clearance, or symptom resolution. Assay used: immunoSEQ multiplex PCR; TCRdb lists only in-frame clones, some missing. This sample has roughly 400,000 clones, with 85% to 90% found just once. Trimming removed 2 bases from V and 4 bases from J; junction bases left unmatched: 7. Germline V gene lookup returns CDR1 LNHNV and CDR2 YYDKDF (reference sequence). The CDR3 spans 15 residues. The chain combines TRBV15 with TRBJ2-5; 7 bases are a match to TRBD2. The material sequenced was PBMCs or T cells enriched from blood (not recorded which). This TCR was recovered from a man younger than 45 who had recovered from COVID-19. Written as DNA, the CDR3 is TGTGCCACCAGCAGACACCCTACTAGCGCAGAGACCCAGTACTTC. As protein: CATSRHPTSAETQYF. The whole variable domain, filled in from reference TRBV15 and TRBJ2-5, reads DAMVIQNPRYQVTQFGKPVTLSCSQTLNHNVMYWYQQKSSQAPKLLFHYYDKDFNNEADTPDNFQSRRPNTSFCFLDIRSPGLGDTAMYLCATSRHPTSAETQYFGPGTRLLVL.